This T cell receptor (beta chain) is drawn from a study of blood T cell repertoires in COVID-19 (dated by TCRdb to about 2020). Concerning the study at large: Samples from collaborators originated in the United States, Italy and Spain and spanned both the acute and convalescent phases of COVID-19. Deeply sampled blood TCRbeta repertoires from subjects exposed to, actively infected with, or recovered from COVID-19 were included in the dataset. The samples were drawn from the first 160 participants of the ongoing ImmuneRACE study and from 1,254 subjects provided by 6 global collaborators. Where available, HLA class I and class II types were taken from metadata supplied by the sample provider and were not determined by assay-based typing. The repertoires were released in a freely available public database meant as a resource for research on the immune response to SARS-CoV-2. Sample metadata almost always included a de-identified subject ID, COVID-19 status, age in years and sex. The material from the prospective study consisted of cDNA or gDNA derived from T cells, B-cell-depleted T cells, or PBMCs.

Study-wide findings and limitations: The quantity of clinical and demographic metadata differed by source and by participant and was supplied without curation.

Collaborating institutions collected whole blood in K2EDTA tubes following their own protocols. Collaborator samples were shipped for TCRbeta analysis as frozen whole blood, isolated PBMCs, or DNA extracted from either sample type. TCRbeta CDR3 regions were amplified from genomic DNA by means of the immunoSEQ Assay, a bias-controlled multiplex PCR. The paper's data handling went like this. The number of nucleated cells in each sample was estimated by amplification of reference gene primers within the assay. Sequence reads were collapsed and filtered to measure the absolute abundance of every unique TCRbeta CDR3 rearrangement. For each sample, productive Simpson clonality was calculated as the square root of Simpson's diversity index over productive rearrangements. In its TCRdb copy, this immuneACCESS table keeps in-frame sequences only and misses some clones. Where compared with another copy, unresolved V genes explain less than half of these, and the others have no known cause. V, J and clone size are those of that table, while D and trimming were read from the DNA. The sample contains about 73,000 clones, 75% to 90% of them found a single time. The leading ten clones occupy more than 2% of the sample.

Points on this clone: The target of this receptor is not known. No much larger clone exists at a distance of one base, and base qualities are not known.

This clonotype originated in an elderly man with active or convalescent COVID-19. The sample consisted of peripheral blood.

The bases read TGTGCCAGCAGCTTGGGGGGACAGGCAAGTTCCTACGAGCAGTACTTC. Its product reads: CASSLGGQASSYEQYF. Recombination linked TRBV5-4 to TRBJ2-7; TRBD1 agrees with 8 junctional bases. From cysteine to phenylalanine, the CDR3 is 16 amino acids long. The kept DNA is CDR3 alone, 48 bases in frame from the first base. Unmatched junction bases come to 6, with V trimmed by 0 bases and J by 1 base. CDR1 is given as SGHNT and CDR2 as YYREEE, both from the germline V gene (reference sequence).